This T cell receptor beta chain originates from a study of cytomegalovirus exposure and HLA in healthy donors. Broader study findings: Rarity characterized most TCR sequences, yet some public TCRs appeared in many donors.

PCR employed 60 Vbeta and 13 Jbeta primers. Using immunoSEQ multiplex PCR, the repertoire was profiled, and TCRdb retains in-frame clones only, with some absent. The sample contains fewer than 250,000 clones, approximately 82% of which appear only once. Germline V gives CDR1 LNHDA, CDR2 SQIVND (reference sequence). V dropped 1 base and J dropped 5 bases, with 12 bases sitting between them. The CDR3 has 15 residues. This clone showed up just once. Its antigen is unknown. The rearrangement uses TRBV19 and TRBJ1-5; unclear D gene. The TCR was taken from a male donor in good health and CMV-seronegative. Sequenced sample: PBMCs. CDR3 sequence: CASSIVSTYDQPQHF. In DNA, the CDR3 is TGTGCCAGTAGTATAGTCTCGACATACGATCAGCCCCAGCATTTT.